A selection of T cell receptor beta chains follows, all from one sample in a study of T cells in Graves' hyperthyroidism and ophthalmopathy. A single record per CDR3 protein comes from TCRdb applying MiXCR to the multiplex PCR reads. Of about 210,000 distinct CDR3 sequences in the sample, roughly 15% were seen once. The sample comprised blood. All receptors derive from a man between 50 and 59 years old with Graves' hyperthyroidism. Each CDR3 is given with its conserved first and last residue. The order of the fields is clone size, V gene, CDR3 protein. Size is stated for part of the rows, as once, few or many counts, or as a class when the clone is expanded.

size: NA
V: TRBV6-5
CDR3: CAGSYLAGGYEQYF

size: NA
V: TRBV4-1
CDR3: CASRRTAENTGELFF

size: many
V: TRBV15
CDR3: CATSREGRGTDTQYF

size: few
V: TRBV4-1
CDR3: CASSPWDIDSLGSSYEQYF

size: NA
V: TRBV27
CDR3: CASSTGGSTFF

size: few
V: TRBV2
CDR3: CASSALTRETQYF

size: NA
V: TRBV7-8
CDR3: CASSSGPLTGGNEQFF

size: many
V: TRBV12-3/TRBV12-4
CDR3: CASRPPDTYADTQYF

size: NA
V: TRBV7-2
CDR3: CASSGSFPDTQYF

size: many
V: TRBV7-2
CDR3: CASSARIYNEQFF

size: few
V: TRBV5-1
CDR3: CASSQQGRSGNTIYF

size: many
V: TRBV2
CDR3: CASRKGIAGYHEQFF

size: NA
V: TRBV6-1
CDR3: CATTPIGGSYNEQFF

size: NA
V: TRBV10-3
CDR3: CAISGRYRGELFF

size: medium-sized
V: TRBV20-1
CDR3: CSARETSDYEQYF

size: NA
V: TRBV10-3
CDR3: CAISLYKSTDTQYF

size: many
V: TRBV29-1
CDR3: CSVAEWGQETQYF

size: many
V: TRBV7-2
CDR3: CASSSINSPLHF

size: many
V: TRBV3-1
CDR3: CASSQRTGMQTQYF

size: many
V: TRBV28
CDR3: CASSSGTGIGNQPQHF

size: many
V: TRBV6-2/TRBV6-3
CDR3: CASSPGTGGVEPQHF

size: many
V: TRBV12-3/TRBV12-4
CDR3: CASTTDRGTDTQYF

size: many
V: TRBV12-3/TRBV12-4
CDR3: CASSPGFGTNEKLFF

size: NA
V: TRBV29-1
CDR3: CSARTSGDSYEQYF

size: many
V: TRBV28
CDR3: CASSSRTGGGFGEKLFF

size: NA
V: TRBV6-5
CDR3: CASSYSTSGRGNEQFF